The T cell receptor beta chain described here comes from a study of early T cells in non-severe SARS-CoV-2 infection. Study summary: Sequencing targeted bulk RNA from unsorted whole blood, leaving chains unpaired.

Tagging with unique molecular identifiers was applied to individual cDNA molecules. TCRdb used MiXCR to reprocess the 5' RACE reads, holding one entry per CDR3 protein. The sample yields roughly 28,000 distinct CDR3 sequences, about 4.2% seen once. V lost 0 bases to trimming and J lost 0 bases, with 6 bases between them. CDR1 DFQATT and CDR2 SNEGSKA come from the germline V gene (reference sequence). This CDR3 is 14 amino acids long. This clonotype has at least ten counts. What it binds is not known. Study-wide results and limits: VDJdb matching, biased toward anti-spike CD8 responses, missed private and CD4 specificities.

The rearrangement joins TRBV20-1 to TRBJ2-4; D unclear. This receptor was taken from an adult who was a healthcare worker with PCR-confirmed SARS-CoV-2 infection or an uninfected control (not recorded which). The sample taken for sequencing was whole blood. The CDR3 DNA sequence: TGCAGTGCTAGAGACTCCCTAGCCAAAAACATTCAGTACTTC. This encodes CSARDSLAKNIQYF.